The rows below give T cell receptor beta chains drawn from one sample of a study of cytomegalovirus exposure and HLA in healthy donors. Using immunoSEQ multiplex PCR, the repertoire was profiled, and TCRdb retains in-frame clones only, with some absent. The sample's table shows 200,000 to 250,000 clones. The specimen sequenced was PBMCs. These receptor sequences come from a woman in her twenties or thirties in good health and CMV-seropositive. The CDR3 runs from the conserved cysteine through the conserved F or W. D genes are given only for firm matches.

DNA: TGTGCCACAGGGGCGGCGACAGATACGCAGTATTTT
CDR3: CATGAATDTQYF
length: 12
J: TRBJ2-3
V: TRBV13
D: .

DNA: TGCGCCAGCAGCTTGGTTCGGGATGACAATGAGCAGTTCTTC
CDR3: CASSLVRDDNEQFF
length: 14
J: TRBJ2-1
V: TRBV5-1
D: .

DNA: TGTGCCAGCAGTTATGGGGGCGGGAGGGCCGCGGAGACCCAGTACTTC
CDR3: CASSYGGGRAAETQYF
length: 16
J: TRBJ2-5
V: TRBV27
D: TRBD2

DNA: TGTGCCAGCACACCCGGGGGACGTTACAATGAGCAGTTCTTC
CDR3: CASTPGGRYNEQFF
length: 14
J: TRBJ2-1
V: TRBV27
D: .

DNA: TGTGCCAGCTCGTACTGGGAGCGCAGAAATGAGCAGTTCTTC
CDR3: CASSYWERRNEQFF
length: 14
J: TRBJ2-1
V: TRBV18
D: .

DNA: TGTGCCAGCAGCTTCCCGGGACAGAGACCTAGGGAGCAGTACTTC
CDR3: CASSFPGQRPREQYF
length: 15
J: TRBJ2-7
V: TRBV7-9
D: TRBD1

DNA: TGCGCCAGCAGGGAGACTAGCGGGAGCTATGAGCAGTTCTTC
CDR3: CASRETSGSYEQFF
length: 14
J: TRBJ2-1
V: TRBV10-2
D: TRBD2

DNA: TGTGCCAGCAGCTCCCATCAGGACTACTCGGCACACGAGCAGTACTTC
CDR3: CASSSHQDYSAHEQYF
length: 16
J: TRBJ2-7
V: TRBV7-9
D: .

DNA: TGTGCCAGTCCGGGCGGGGGCTTCAATGAGCAGTTCTTC
CDR3: CASPGGGFNEQFF
length: 13
J: TRBJ2-1
V: TRBV6-1
D: .

DNA: TGTGCCAGTTCACCTATTGTGAGTCAGCCCCAGCATTTT
CDR3: CASSPIVSQPQHF
length: 13
J: TRBJ1-5
V: TRBV19
D: .

DNA: TGTGCCAGCAGCCTACGTACCTCGAGCTCTGGAAACACCATATATTTT
CDR3: CASSLRTSSSGNTIYF
length: 16
J: TRBJ1-3
V: TRBV7-9
D: .

DNA: TGTGCCACCAGCAGACTCCCCGGACAGGGGGCTTACGAGCAGTACTTC
CDR3: CATSRLPGQGAYEQYF
length: 16
J: TRBJ2-7
V: TRBV15
D: TRBD1

DNA: TGCAGCGCACCGGACAGGAGTAACGCCGGGGAGCTGTTTTTT
CDR3: CSAPDRSNAGELFF
length: 14
J: TRBJ2-2
V: TRBV29-1
D: TRBD1

DNA: TGTGCCAGCAGTTTCGGGACTCAGGGTGTCGACGAGCAGTACTTC
CDR3: CASSFGTQGVDEQYF
length: 15
J: TRBJ2-7
V: TRBV6-6
D: .

DNA: TGTGCCAGCAGCCAAGGGACTAGCGGGGGGTACGAGCAGTACTTC
CDR3: CASSQGTSGGYEQYF
length: 15
J: TRBJ2-7
V: TRBV13
D: TRBD2

DNA: TGTGCCAGCAGCTTTTTACCAGGAAGCACAGATACGCAGTATTTT
CDR3: CASSFLPGSTDTQYF
length: 15
J: TRBJ2-3
V: TRBV11-2
D: .

DNA: TGTGCCTGGAGTGTACGGGGGGATAGCAATCAGCCCCAGCATTTT
CDR3: CAWSVRGDSNQPQHF
length: 15
J: TRBJ1-5
V: TRBV30
D: .

DNA: TGTGCCAGTACCGACAGAGGCAATGAGCAGTTCTTC
CDR3: CASTDRGNEQFF
length: 12
J: TRBJ2-1
V: TRBV19
D: .

DNA: TGTGCCAGCAGCATAGCACAGGGGTATGACACTGAAGCTTTCTTT
CDR3: CASSIAQGYDTEAFF
length: 15
J: TRBJ1-1
V: TRBV7-2
D: TRBD1

DNA: TGCAGTGCTCACAGGGGTATTGAAGCTTTCTTT
CDR3: CSAHRGIEAFF
length: 11
J: TRBJ1-1
V: TRBV20-1
D: TRBD1

DNA: TGTGCCAGCAGCTCTCCGGGACAGGGGGTCAATGAGCAGTTCTTC
CDR3: CASSSPGQGVNEQFF
length: 15
J: TRBJ2-1
V: TRBV11-2
D: TRBD1

DNA: TGCGCCAGCAGCCAAGAATCTTTAGGCGGAGTTCTCACAGATACGCAGTATTTT
CDR3: CASSQESLGGVLTDTQYF
length: 18
J: TRBJ2-3
V: TRBV4-1
D: .

DNA: TGCGCCAGCAGCCAAGATTGGGAGGGCCTAACCGGGGAGCTGTTTTTT
CDR3: CASSQDWEGLTGELFF
length: 16
J: TRBJ2-2
V: TRBV4-1
D: TRBD2

DNA: TGTGCCAGTAGTCCTAGCGGGGGGGGATCCTACGAGCAGTACTTC
CDR3: CASSPSGGGSYEQYF
length: 15
J: TRBJ2-7
V: TRBV19
D: TRBD2

DNA: TGTGCCAGTAGTAGACGACTAGATTGGGACCTCATCTCTGGGGCCAACGTCCTGACTTTC
CDR3: CASSRRLDWDLISGANVLTF
length: 20
J: TRBJ2-6
V: TRBV19
D: .

DNA: TGCAGCGCCCTGAGGACTCGAGCTTTCTTT
CDR3: CSALRTRAFF
length: 10
J: TRBJ1-1
V: TRBV20-1
D: .

DNA: TGTGCCAGCGAGGTATTAGTGAACACTGAAGCTTTCTTT
CDR3: CASEVLVNTEAFF
length: 13
J: TRBJ1-1
V: TRBV2
D: .

DNA: TGTGCCAGCAGCCCCCTGTCAACAACCCTCTACAATGAGCAGTTCTTC
CDR3: CASSPLSTTLYNEQFF
length: 16
J: TRBJ2-1
V: TRBV5-6
D: .

DNA: TGTGCCAGCAGTCTCGGGAACACTGAAGCTTTCTTT
CDR3: CASSLGNTEAFF
length: 12
J: TRBJ1-1
V: TRBV28
D: .

DNA: TGTGCCAGTAGTATGGGGACAGGAAAGGGGAACACTGAAGCTTTCTTT
CDR3: CASSMGTGKGNTEAFF
length: 16
J: TRBJ1-1
V: TRBV19
D: TRBD1

DNA: TGTGCCAGCAGCGGCGGAATCACAGATACGCAGTATTTT
CDR3: CASSGGITDTQYF
length: 13
J: TRBJ2-3
V: TRBV9
D: .

DNA: TGTGCCAGCAGCCCCGATGGTCCCCGCTCGTTTGGCCTGAACACTGAAGCTTTCTTT
CDR3: CASSPDGPRSFGLNTEAFF
length: 19
J: TRBJ1-1
V: TRBV11-2
D: .

DNA: TGTGCCAGCAGGCAATTGACAGGGGTCACCGGGGAGCTGTTTTTT
CDR3: CASRQLTGVTGELFF
length: 15
J: TRBJ2-2
V: TRBV13
D: TRBD1